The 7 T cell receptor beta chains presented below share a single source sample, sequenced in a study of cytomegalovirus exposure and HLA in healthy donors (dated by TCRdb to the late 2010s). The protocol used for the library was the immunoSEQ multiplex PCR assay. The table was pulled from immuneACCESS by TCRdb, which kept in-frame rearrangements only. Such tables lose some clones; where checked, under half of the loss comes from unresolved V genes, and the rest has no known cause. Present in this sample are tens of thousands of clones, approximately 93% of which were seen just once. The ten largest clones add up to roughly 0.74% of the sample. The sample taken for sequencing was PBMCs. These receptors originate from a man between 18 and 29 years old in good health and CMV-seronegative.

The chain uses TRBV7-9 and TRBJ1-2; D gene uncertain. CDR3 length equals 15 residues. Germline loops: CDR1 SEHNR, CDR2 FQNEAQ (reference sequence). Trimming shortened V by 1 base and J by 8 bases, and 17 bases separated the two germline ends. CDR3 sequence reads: CASSLGVSGFEGYTF. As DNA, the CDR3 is TGTGCCAGCAGCTTAGGTGTTTCTGGTTTCGAGGGCTACACCTTC.

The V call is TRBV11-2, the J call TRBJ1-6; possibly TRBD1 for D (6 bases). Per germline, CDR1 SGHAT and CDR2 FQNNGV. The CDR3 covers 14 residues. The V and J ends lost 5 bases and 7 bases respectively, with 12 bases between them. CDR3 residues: CASSPDRGNSPLHF. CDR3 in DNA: TGTGCCAGCAGCCCGGACAGAGGAAATTCACCCCTCCACTTT.

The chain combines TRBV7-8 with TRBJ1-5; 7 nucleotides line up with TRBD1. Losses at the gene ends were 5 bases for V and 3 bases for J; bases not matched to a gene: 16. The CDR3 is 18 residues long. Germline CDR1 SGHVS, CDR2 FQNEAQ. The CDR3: CASSMTGLGAGLNQPQHF. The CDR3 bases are TGTGCCAGCAGCATGACAGGGCTCGGTGCAGGGCTCAATCAGCCCCAGCATTTT.

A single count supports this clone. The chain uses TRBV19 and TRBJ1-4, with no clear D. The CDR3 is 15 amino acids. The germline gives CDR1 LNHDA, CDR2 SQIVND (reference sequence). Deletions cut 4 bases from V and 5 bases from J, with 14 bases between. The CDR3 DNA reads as TGTGCCAGTAGTACCTACTCGCGACAAAATGAAAAACTGTTTTTT. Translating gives CASSTYSRQNEKLFF.

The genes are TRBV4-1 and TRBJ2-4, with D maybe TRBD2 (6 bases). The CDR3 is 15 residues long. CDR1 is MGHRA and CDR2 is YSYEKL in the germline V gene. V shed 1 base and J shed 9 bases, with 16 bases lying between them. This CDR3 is CASSQGRRGSSIQYF. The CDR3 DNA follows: TGCGCCAGCAGCCAAGGCCGGAGGGGTTCGAGCATTCAGTACTTC.

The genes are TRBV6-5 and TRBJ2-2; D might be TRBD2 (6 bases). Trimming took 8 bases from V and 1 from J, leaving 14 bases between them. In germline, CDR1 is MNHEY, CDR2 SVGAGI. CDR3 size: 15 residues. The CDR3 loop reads CASQALGGNTGELFF. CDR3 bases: TGTGCCAGCCAAGCACTGGGGGGGAACACCGGGGAGCTGTTTTTT.

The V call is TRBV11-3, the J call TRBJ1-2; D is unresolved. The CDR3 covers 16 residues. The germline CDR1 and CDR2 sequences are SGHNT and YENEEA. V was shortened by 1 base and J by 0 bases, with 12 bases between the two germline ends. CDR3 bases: TGTGCCAGCAGCTTAGGAATGCGTTTAGCTAACTATGGCTACACCTTC. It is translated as CASSLGMRLANYGYTF.